What follows is one T cell receptor beta chain and its context. Its antigen remains unidentified. This CDR3 is 18 amino acids long. The germline gives CDR1 SGHVS, CDR2 FNYEAQ. Trimming took 2 bases from V and 1 from J; bases not matched to a gene: 13. Clones were read by immunoSEQ multiplex PCR, and TCRdb kept only the in-frame ones, dropping some. Of some 2.1 million clones in the sample, 93% were seen once. These data originate in a study of shared clonotypes between healthy human individuals. Study in general: Samples came from a couple of female and a few male donors aged 18 to 49.

Whole-study findings and limits: Limited genetic and exposure-history diversity came from having few donors. Clonotype sharing across several donors was observed for around 5% of naive CD4 clonotypes.

Naive CD8 cells lacked CD45RO, underwent positive selection for CCR7 and left out terminally differentiated effector memory CD45RA+ cells. Sequenced: naive CD8+ T cells from PBMCs. This clonotype was obtained from a man aged 18 to 29 in good health. Some clones in this sample may be carry-over from other donors' samples. The chain links TRBV7-6 to TRBJ2-7; TRBD2 agrees at 8 bases. The CDR3 loop reads CASSLRQGERESSYEQYF. CDR3 DNA: TGTGCCAGCAGCTTAAGGCAGGGCGAGCGGGAGTCTTCCTACGAGCAGTACTTC.